The next 21 T cell receptor beta chains were all read from a single sample in a study of response to subunit inactivated influenza vaccine. TCRdb redid the calling of the RT-PCR reads with MiXCR, one entry per CDR3 protein. Among more than 550,000 distinct CDR3 sequences listed, 12% were seen once. Sequences were derived from PBMCs from blood, sampled on the day of vaccination. The source is a man between 50 and 59 years old who received an inactivated influenza vaccine.

A few counts support this clonotype. The CDR3 bases are TGTGCCAGCAGTTTAAATGCGGCCTACAATGAGCAGTTCTTC. Translated, it gives CASSLNAAYNEQFF. This sequence joins TRBV12-3 or TRBV12-4 and TRBJ2-1; no clear D. Trimming took 2 bases from V and 2 from J, leaving 7 bases between them. The CDR3 spans 14 residues.

This clonotype was seen only a few times. V is TRBV5-1 and J is TRBJ2-5; weak D call: TRBD2 (7 bases). Germline V lookup: CDR1 SGHRS, CDR2 YFSETQ. Trimming stripped 5 bases from V and 0 bases from J, with 8 bases between. This CDR3 has 13 amino acids. For the CDR3, the DNA is TGCGCCAGCAGAGGGGGGGACCAAGAGACCCAGTACTTC. Its translation is CASRGGDQETQYF.

This clonotype was found a few times. V is TRBV2 and J is TRBJ2-3; 9 nucleotides line up with TRBD2. The J segment lost 3 bases and the V segment lost 4 bases, leaving 5 bases of the junction unmatched. The CDR3 contains 15 residues. Germline-derived CDR1 and CDR2 are SNHLY and FYNNEI. CDR3 loop: CASSGSGGVTDTQYF. CDR3 DNA sequence: TGTGCCAGCAGTGGTAGCGGGGGAGTGACAGATACGCAGTATTTT.

This clonotype showed up just a few times. This chain uses TRBV5-6 with TRBJ1-1, with no clear D. Germline V gives CDR1 SGHDT, CDR2 YYEEEE. The CDR3 runs to 14 residues. Trimming shortened V by 2 bases and J by 4 bases, and 12 bases separated the two germline ends. The CDR3 DNA follows: TGTGCCAGCAGCTTATACTTAGAGGCCACTGAAGCTTTCTTT. It encodes CASSLYLEATEAFF.

J is TRBJ2-3 and V is TRBV25-1, with 10 bases aligning to TRBD2. CDR1 is MGHDK and CDR2 is SYGVNS in the germline V gene. V lost 2 bases to trimming and J lost 5 bases; unmatched junction nucleotides: 10. The length of the CDR3 is 17 residues. In DNA, the CDR3 is TGTGCCAGCAGTGAAGGGTCTAGCGGGAGAGGCGGAGATACGCAGTATTTT. Amino acid sequence: CASSEGSSGRGGDTQYF. The full variable domain, in which reference TRBV25-1 and TRBJ2-3 provide the parts outside the CDR3, is EADIYQTPRYLVIGTGKKITLECSQTMGHDKMYWYQQDPGMELHLIHYSYGVNSTEKGDLSSESTVSRIRTEHFPLTLESARPSHTSQYLCASSEGSSGRGGDTQYFGPGTRLTVL.

V gene TRBV4-1 combines with J gene TRBJ2-2; 7 nucleotides line up with TRBD1. Trimming took 8 bases from V and 6 from J; bases not matched to a gene: 9. This CDR3 is built from 14 residues. CDR1 is MGHRA, CDR2 YSYEKL, per germline. CDR3 amino acids: CASRRTGRSGELFF. For the CDR3, the DNA is TGCGCCAGCCGGAGGACAGGCAGGTCCGGGGAGCTGTTTTTT.

The V and J genes are TRBV20-1 and TRBJ2-3, with unresolved D. Germline V gives CDR1 DFQATT, CDR2 SNEGSKA (reference sequence). Trimming took 5 bases from V and 9 from J, leaving 6 bases between them. The CDR3 length is 9 residues. In nucleotides, the CDR3 is TGCAGTGCTGGGTTAACGCAGTATTTT. Translating gives CSAGLTQYF.

This chain joins TRBV3-1 and TRBJ2-7; D is undetermined. The CDR3 has 13 residues. Trimming removed 3 bases at V and 4 bases at J, with 10 bases between. CDR1 is LGHDT and CDR2 is YNNKEL in the germline V gene (reference sequence). The CDR3 nucleotides are TGTGCCAGCAGCCAGGAAACATCTTACGAGCAGTACTTC. Its translation is CASSQETSYEQYF.

The chain employs TRBV7-2 and TRBJ1-1; no clear D. The CDR3 has 16 amino acids. CDR1 and CDR2 from the germline V gene are SGHTA and FQGNSA. The V end lost 0 bases, the J end lost 4 bases, and 15 bases lay between the germline ends. The CDR3 loop is CASSLAGIRALTEAFF. CDR3 DNA sequence: TGTGCCAGCAGCTTAGCAGGGATCCGGGCGCTCACTGAAGCTTTCTTT.

With regard to this clonotype: A much larger clone lies one base from this, so it may be a read error. The genes are TRBV12-3 or TRBV12-4 and TRBJ1-1, with D unclear. The CDR3 runs to 15 residues. The CDR3 region has the DNA TGTGTCAGCAGACCCGGACGGAGGTTGAACACTGAAGCTTTCTTT. This sequence encodes CVSRPGRRLNTEAFF.

V usage is TRBV20-1 and J usage is TRBJ1-1; 9 nucleotides line up with TRBD1. The CDR3 totals 13 residues. The V and J ends lost 6 bases and 7 bases, in that order; junction bases with no gene match: 9. CDR1 and CDR2 from the germline V gene are DFQATT and SNEGSKA (reference sequence). DNA of the CDR3: TGCAGTGCCACGGGACAGGGAGTTGGTGAAGCTTTCTTT. Translation gives CSATGQGVGEAFF.

This clonotype showed up many times. V usage is TRBV7-2 and J usage is TRBJ2-7; no reliable D call. This CDR3 contains 11 residues. V lost 5 bases to trimming and J lost 3 bases, with 5 bases between them. The germline CDR1 and CDR2 sequences are SGHTA and FQGNSA. CDR3 protein: CASSEHYEQYF. In DNA form, the CDR3 reads TGTGCCAGCAGCGAGCACTACGAGCAGTACTTC.

This clonotype was picked up a small number of times. This chain links TRBV20-1 with TRBJ2-3; D is unclear. V was cut by 3 bases and J by 5 bases, with 9 bases left in between. Germline loops: CDR1 DFQATT, CDR2 SNEGSKA (reference sequence). This CDR3 region has 12 residues. The CDR3 DNA sequence: TGCAGTGCTAGCGGTGCGGTAGATACGCAGTATTTT. Residues: CSASGAVDTQYF.

V usage is TRBV10-2 and J usage is TRBJ2-7, with 9 positions matching TRBD1. With V trimmed by 3 bases and J by 3 bases, 9 bases remained unmatched. CDR3 length: 16 amino acids. From germline, CDR1 is WSHSY and CDR2 SAAADI. In nucleotides, the CDR3 is TGCGCCAGCAGTGATCGCGGGACAGGGATAGTCTACGAGCAGTACTTC. This sequence encodes CASSDRGTGIVYEQYF.

The rearrangement links TRBV4-1 to TRBJ2-1; D gene uncertain. The CDR3 length is 12 residues. V dropped 2 bases and J dropped 9 bases, with 8 bases sitting between them. CDR1 and CDR2 from the germline V gene are MGHRA and YSYEKL. The CDR3 loop reads CASSQSISEQFF. The CDR3 DNA reads TGCGCCAGCAGCCAATCGATAAGTGAGCAGTTCTTC.

This clonotype has a handful of counts. The CDR3 DNA sequence: TGTGCCAGCAGCAACGGACAGCCGTACGAGCAGTACTTC. Translated: CASSNGQPYEQYF. The chain is built from TRBV6-1 and TRBJ2-7, with TRBD1 as a possible D gene (6 bases). The CDR3 spans 13 residues. In germline, CDR1 is MNHNS, CDR2 SASEGT. V gave up 6 bases and J gave up 4 bases, with 13 bases separating them.

CDR3 bases: TGCGCCAGCAGCCAGGCGTGGCGAAGCTCCTACGAGCAGTACTTC. Its protein product is CASSQAWRSSYEQYF. V and J are TRBV4-3 and TRBJ2-7; no clear D gene. CDR1 and CDR2 (germline): LGHNA, YSLEER. V was shortened by 3 bases and J by 0 bases, with 12 bases between the two germline ends. The CDR3 extends over 15 amino acids.

This clonotype was counted many times. The V and J genes are TRBV5-1 and TRBJ1-5; D ambiguous. V lost 0 bases and J 2 bases, leaving 9 bases between the germline ends. In germline, CDR1 is SGHRS, CDR2 YFSETQ. The CDR3 consists of 15 residues. Here the CDR3 DNA reads TGCGCCAGCAGCTTGGGCATGTCTGGCAATCAGCCCCAGCATTTT. It yields the protein CASSLGMSGNQPQHF.

The chain carries TRBV18 and TRBJ2-2, with unresolved D. This CDR3 spans 16 amino acids. V lost 0 bases and J 5 bases, leaving 13 bases between the germline ends. Germline V lookup: CDR1 KGHSH, CDR2 LQKENI. The CDR3 coding sequence is TGTGCCAGCTCACCACCGATGACGGCGGCTACCGGGGAGCTGTTTTTT. Translated: CASSPPMTAATGELFF.

The CDR3 here is CASSLYSRDTQYF. The DNA of the CDR3 is TGTGCCAGCAGCCTATATAGCCGGGATACGCAGTATTTT. V gene TRBV7-2 combines with J gene TRBJ2-3; D ambiguous. Germline lookup yields CDR1 SGHTA and CDR2 FQGNSA. Trimming removed 5 bases at V and 6 bases at J, with 12 bases between. This CDR3 spans 13 amino acids.

The CDR3 sequence is CSATHRGSYEQYF. The CDR3 bases are TGCAGTGCCACGCATAGGGGCTCCTACGAGCAGTACTTC. The rearrangement joins TRBV20-1 to TRBJ2-7, with D tentatively TRBD1 (5 bases). Germline CDR1 is DFQATT and CDR2 is SNEGSKA (reference sequence). The CDR3 extends over 13 amino acids. Trimming stripped 6 bases from V and 0 bases from J, with 12 bases between.